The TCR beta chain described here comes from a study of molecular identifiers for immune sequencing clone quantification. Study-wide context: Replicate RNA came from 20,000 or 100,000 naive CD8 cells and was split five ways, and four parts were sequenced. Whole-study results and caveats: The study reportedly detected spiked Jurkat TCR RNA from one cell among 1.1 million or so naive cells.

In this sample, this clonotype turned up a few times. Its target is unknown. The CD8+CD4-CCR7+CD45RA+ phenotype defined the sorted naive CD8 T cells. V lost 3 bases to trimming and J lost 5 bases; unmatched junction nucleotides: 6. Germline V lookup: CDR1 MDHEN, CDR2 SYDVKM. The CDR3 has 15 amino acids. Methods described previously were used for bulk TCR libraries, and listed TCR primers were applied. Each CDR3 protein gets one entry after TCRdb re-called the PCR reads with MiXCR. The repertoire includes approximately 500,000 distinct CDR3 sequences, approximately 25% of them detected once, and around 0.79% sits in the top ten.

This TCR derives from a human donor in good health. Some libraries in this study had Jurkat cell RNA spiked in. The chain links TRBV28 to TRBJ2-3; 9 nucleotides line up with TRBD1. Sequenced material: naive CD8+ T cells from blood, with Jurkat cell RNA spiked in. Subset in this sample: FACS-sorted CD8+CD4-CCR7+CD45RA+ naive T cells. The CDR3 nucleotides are TGTGCCAGCAGTTTGTGGGGGACAGGGAGAGATACGCAGTATTTT. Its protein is CASSLWGTGRDTQYF.